The 4 T cell receptor beta chains given below trace back to one sample, sequenced in a study of OX40 agonist ivuxolimab in advanced cancers. Only in-frame clones appear in the TCRdb table, and some are missing; sequencing was by immunoSEQ multiplex PCR. The sample gives around 65,000 clones, around 93% of which show up once; more than 9.5% is in the top ten. The material was CD4+ or CD8+ T cells sorted from blood, obtained in a trial of the OX40 agonist ivuxolimab. The source is an adult with an advanced solid tumor such as melanoma, head and neck, liver or kidney cancer.

The chain carries TRBV7-9 and TRBJ2-6; perhaps D is TRBD1 or TRBD2 (5 bases each). The germline V gene has CDR1 SEHNR and CDR2 FQNEAQ (reference sequence). The CDR3 loop spans 16 amino acids. Trimming removed 6 bases from V and 2 bases from J, with 14 bases in between. CDR3 in DNA: TGTGCCAGCAGGGGGGAGTCTCTCCCTGGGGCCAACGTCCTGACTTTC. Its protein product is CASRGESLPGANVLTF.

This chain joins TRBV19 and TRBJ1-6, with a tentative D call TRBD1 (5 bases). In germline, CDR1 is LNHDA, CDR2 SQIVND (reference sequence). V was shortened by 5 bases and J by 5 bases, with 13 bases between the two germline ends. There are 15 residues in the CDR3. CDR3 protein: CASSLGGFNNSPLHF. The CDR3 DNA reads as TGTGCCAGTAGTCTTGGGGGTTTCAATAATTCACCCCTCCACTTT.

The table lists this clone with a few counts. The chain links TRBV19 to TRBJ1-5; 9 bases agree with TRBD1. The J segment lost 3 bases and the V segment lost 11 bases, leaving 8 bases of the junction unmatched. The CDR3 consists of 14 residues. The germline CDR1 and CDR2 sequences are LNHDA and SQIVND (reference sequence). The CDR3 sequence is CASDGTGYNQPQHF. DNA for the CDR3: TGTGCCTCCGACGGGACAGGGTACAATCAGCCCCAGCATTTT.

This clone appeared once. The chain is built from TRBV5-4 and TRBJ1-2, with D maybe TRBD1 (5 bases). The CDR3 runs 13 residues. The V end lost 6 bases, the J end lost 3 bases, and 12 bases lay between the germline ends. Germline V gives CDR1 SGHNT, CDR2 YYREEE (reference sequence). The CDR3 loop reads CASNPGTDYGYTF. The CDR3 DNA reads TGTGCCAGCAACCCCGGGACCGACTATGGCTACACCTTC.